A selection of T cell receptor beta chains follows, all from one sample in a study of PD-L1 blockade in urothelial cancer. Libraries were prepared by immunoSEQ multiplex PCR; TCRdb keeps only in-frame clonotypes and omits some of them. The sample carries approximately 100,000 clones, roughly nine tenths recorded once. The material sequenced was PBMCs, taken around atezolizumab (anti-PD-L1) treatment. The receptors shown here come from a woman aged 80 or over with urothelial cancer. Both conserved end residues are part of each CDR3. The D gene is left open where the match is weak. Only some rows state a clone size, as once, few, many or a class for expanded clones.

CDR3aa,CDR3nt,j_gene,abundance,d_gene,v_gene
CASSLLGQGTFF,TGTGCCAGCAGCTTACTGGGACAGGGAACTTTCTTT,TRBJ1-1,once,TRBD1,TRBV11-2
CAWSMGRNTEAFF,TGTGCCTGGAGTATGGGGCGAAACACTGAAGCTTTCTTT,TRBJ1-1,.,.,TRBV30
CAWRAPDRMNTEAFF,TGTGCCTGGAGGGCCCCGGACAGAATGAACACTGAAGCTTTCTTT,TRBJ1-1,.,.,TRBV30
CATSSLGEVLNTEAFF,TGTGCCACCAGCTCACTCGGGGAGGTTTTGAACACTGAAGCTTTCTTT,TRBJ1-1,.,.,TRBV15
CASSSTGTGSTDTQYF,TGTGCCAGCAGCTCCACTGGGACAGGGAGCACAGATACGCAGTATTTT,TRBJ2-3,.,TRBD1,TRBV13
CASSPRGRTPATGQYF,TGTGCCAGCTCACCAAGGGGCCGGACCCCCGCTACTGGGCAGTACTTC,TRBJ2-7,.,.,TRBV18
CAWSARGFYTEAFF,TGTGCCTGGAGTGCTCGGGGTTTTTACACTGAAGCTTTCTTT,TRBJ1-1,.,.,TRBV30
CASSPPTPGVGNTIYF,TGTGCCAGCAGCCCCCCTACCCCGGGGGTCGGAAACACCATATATTTT,TRBJ1-3,.,.,TRBV28
CASSRYEADTQYF,TGTGCCAGCAGCCGATATGAGGCAGATACGCAGTATTTT,TRBJ2-3,.,.,TRBV11-2
CASSQTGNGEQFF,TGTGCCAGCTCACAAACAGGGAATGGTGAGCAGTTCTTC,TRBJ2-1,.,.,TRBV18
CASSPGRVGQPQHF,TGTGCCAGCAGCCCGGGGAGGGTTGGTCAGCCCCAGCATTTT,TRBJ1-5,once,.,TRBV7-3
CASSLDDLATNEQFF,TGTGCCAGCAGCTTGGATGACTTAGCGACCAATGAGCAGTTCTTC,TRBJ2-1,.,.,TRBV5-4
CASRKDRATNTEAFF,TGTGCCAGCAGGAAGGACAGGGCGACGAACACTGAAGCTTTCTTT,TRBJ1-1,.,TRBD1,TRBV6-1
CASSLTRNTEAFF,TGTGCCAGCAGCCTCACTAGGAACACTGAAGCTTTCTTT,TRBJ1-1,.,.,TRBV11-2
CASRRGSGGHPEQFF,TGTGCCAGTAGACGGGGATCGGGGGGACATCCAGAGCAGTTCTTC,TRBJ2-1,once,.,TRBV19
CASTTQGAREQFF,TGTGCCAGTACTACCCAGGGGGCAAGGGAGCAGTTCTTC,TRBJ2-1,.,TRBD1,TRBV19
CASSQDLRGGQPQHF,TGTGCCAGCAGCCAAGATCTAAGGGGTGGTCAGCCCCAGCATTTT,TRBJ1-5,.,.,TRBV4-2
CASSIFRTSGSYEQYF,TGTGCCAGTAGTATTTTCCGGACTAGCGGCTCCTACGAGCAGTACTTC,TRBJ2-7,.,TRBD2,TRBV19
CASSGDRAGEQYF,TGCGCCAGCAGTGGGGACAGGGCTGGGGAGCAGTACTTC,TRBJ2-7,.,TRBD1,TRBV10-1
CASSLTGTRGAGELFF,TGCGCCAGCAGCCTAACCGGGACTAGGGGGGCCGGGGAGCTGTTTTTT,TRBJ2-2,.,TRBD2,TRBV5-1
CASSQEGLAGELFF,TGCGCCAGCAGCCAAGAAGGACTCGCCGGGGAGCTGTTTTTT,TRBJ2-2,.,.,TRBV4-1
CASSYSRGIREKLFF,TGTGCCAGCAGTTACTCTCGAGGCATTCGAGAAAAACTGTTTTTT,TRBJ1-4,once,.,TRBV6-5
CASSFRDREQYF,TGTGCCAGCAGTTTTCGGGACAGGGAGCAGTACTTC,TRBJ2-7,.,TRBD1,TRBV28
CASSLARAYEQYF,TGTGCCAGCAGCTTAGCCAGGGCCTACGAGCAGTACTTC,TRBJ2-7,.,.,TRBV11-2
CASSLPGQQETQYF,TGTGCCAGCAGTTTACCAGGACAGCAAGAGACCCAGTACTTC,TRBJ2-5,.,.,TRBV27
CATSSVRDTSYEQYF,TGTGCCACCAGCAGTGTCAGGGACACGTCCTACGAGCAGTACTTC,TRBJ2-7,.,.,TRBV15
CASSSRGQLGAGELFF,TGTGCCAGTTCGAGCAGGGGGCAATTGGGGGCCGGGGAGCTGTTTTTT,TRBJ2-2,.,TRBD1,TRBV19
CASSERAGNTIYF,TGCGCCAGCAGTGAGAGAGCTGGAAACACCATATATTTT,TRBJ1-3,.,.,TRBV10-2
CASSPHVSTDTQYF,TGTGCCAGCAGCCCCCATGTGAGCACAGATACGCAGTATTTT,TRBJ2-3,.,.,TRBV9
CASTLPGIYGYTF,TGTGCCAGTACCCTTCCAGGGATCTATGGCTACACCTTC,TRBJ1-2,.,.,TRBV5-6
CASSQTGSTGELFF,TGTGCCAGCAGCCAGACAGGGTCCACCGGGGAGCTGTTTTTT,TRBJ2-2,.,TRBD1,TRBV7-3
CASRPTGTNTGELFF,TGCGCCAGCAGACCGACAGGGACGAACACCGGGGAGCTGTTTTTT,TRBJ2-2,.,TRBD1,TRBV5-1
CAWRAGDTEAFF,TGTGCCTGGAGGGCCGGGGACACTGAAGCTTTCTTT,TRBJ1-1,.,.,TRBV30
CASSEIFPGLAGLFF,TGTGCCAGCAGTGAAATTTTTCCGGGACTAGCGGGCCTGTTCTTC,TRBJ2-1,.,TRBD2,TRBV6-1
CASSAEGGRREQYF,TGTGCCAGCAGCGCAGAGGGCGGGAGAAGAGAGCAGTACTTC,TRBJ2-7,few,TRBD2,TRBV9
CASSGTTQETQYF,TGTGCCAGCAGCGGGACTACCCAAGAGACCCAGTACTTC,TRBJ2-5,.,TRBD2,TRBV5-6
CASSQGQNYGYTF,TGCGCCAGCAGCCAAGGACAGAACTATGGCTACACCTTC,TRBJ1-2,.,.,TRBV4-1
CASSSILGATSNEQFF,TGTGCCAGCAGCTCCATTTTAGGGGCGACTAGCAATGAGCAGTTCTTC,TRBJ2-1,.,.,TRBV7-3
CASSLGSTDTQYF,TGTGCCAGCAGCCTCGGTAGCACAGATACGCAGTATTTT,TRBJ2-3,.,.,TRBV5-6
CATSGTGVLAGGDNEQFF,TGCGCCACCTCCGGGACAGGGGTGCTAGCGGGAGGGGACAATGAGCAGTTCTTC,TRBJ2-1,.,TRBD2,TRBV10-1
CASIRRGGYNEQFF,TGTGCCTCGATCCGGCGGGGGGGCTACAATGAGCAGTTCTTC,TRBJ2-1,few,TRBD2,TRBV30
CASSDSRGIGGSNQPQHF,TGTGCCAGCAGTGACTCCAGGGGAATCGGTGGTAGCAATCAGCCCCAGCATTTT,TRBJ1-5,.,.,TRBV6-4
CASSQESSGTGNTIYF,TGTGCCAGCAGCCAAGAATCTTCCGGGACTGGAAACACCATATATTTT,TRBJ1-3,once,.,TRBV4-2
CAWSVPGGIGANVLTF,TGTGCCTGGAGTGTGCCCGGCGGGATTGGGGCCAACGTCCTGACTTTC,TRBJ2-6,.,.,TRBV30
CASSETWGGHTEAFF,TGTGCCAGCAGTGAAACTTGGGGAGGTCACACTGAAGCTTTCTTT,TRBJ1-1,.,.,TRBV25-1
CASSQEEGAGGWSYEQYF,TGTGCCAGCAGCCAAGAAGAGGGGGCGGGAGGTTGGTCCTACGAGCAGTACTTC,TRBJ2-7,.,.,TRBV4-2
CASSESILAEGETQYF,TGCGCCAGCAGTGAGTCAATACTAGCGGAGGGGGAGACCCAGTACTTC,TRBJ2-5,.,TRBD2,TRBV10-1
CASSIVRQGAYGYTF,TGTGCCAGTAGTATAGTACGGCAGGGGGCTTATGGCTACACCTTC,TRBJ1-2,.,TRBD1,TRBV19
CAWSRGVYKNIQYF,TGTGCCTGGAGTCGCGGGGTCTACAAAAACATTCAGTACTTC,TRBJ2-4,.,.,TRBV30
CASSLLGGHRVAYEQYF,TGTGCCAGCAGCTTATTAGGAGGTCACAGGGTCGCTTACGAGCAGTACTTC,TRBJ2-7,.,.,TRBV11-2
CASSETSGSAGELFF,TGTGCCAGTAGCGAAACTAGCGGGAGTGCCGGGGAGCTGTTTTTT,TRBJ2-2,.,TRBD2,TRBV19
CASSGLAGAYNEQFF,TGTGCCAGCAGCGGTCTAGCGGGGGCCTACAATGAGCAGTTCTTC,TRBJ2-1,.,TRBD2,TRBV11-2
CASSPEGLGRGGEQFF,TGCGCCAGCAGCCCGGAGGGACTAGGACGGGGGGGTGAGCAGTTCTTC,TRBJ2-1,.,TRBD2,TRBV5-1
CASSLTGMNTEAFF,TGTGCCAGCAGCTTAACGGGTATGAACACTGAAGCTTTCTTT,TRBJ1-1,.,.,TRBV11-2
CASDTNTEAFF,TGTGCCAGCGACACGAACACTGAAGCTTTCTTT,TRBJ1-1,.,.,TRBV2
CASSLFPQETQYF,TGTGCCAGCAGTTTATTCCCGCAAGAGACCCAGTACTTC,TRBJ2-5,.,.,TRBV28
CASSFWTDNEQFF,TGCGCCAGCAGCTTTTGGACAGACAATGAGCAGTTCTTC,TRBJ2-1,.,.,TRBV5-1
CASSGQRLSNQPQHF,TGTGCCAGCAGTGGACAGCGACTTAGCAATCAGCCCCAGCATTTT,TRBJ1-5,.,.,TRBV2
CASSVVGTDTQYF,TGTGCCAGCAGCGTAGTCGGGACAGATACGCAGTATTTT,TRBJ2-3,.,.,TRBV9